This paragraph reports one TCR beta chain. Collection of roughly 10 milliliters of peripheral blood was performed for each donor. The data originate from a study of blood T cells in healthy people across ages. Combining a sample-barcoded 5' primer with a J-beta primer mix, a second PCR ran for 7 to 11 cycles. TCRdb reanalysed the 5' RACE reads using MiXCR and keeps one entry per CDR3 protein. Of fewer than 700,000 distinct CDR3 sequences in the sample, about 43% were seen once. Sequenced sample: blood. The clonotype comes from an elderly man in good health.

As DNA, the CDR3 is TGCAGTCTTCCGGGCCAGGGCTACGAGCAGTACTTC. Translating it yields CSLPGQGYEQYF. The chain joins TRBV20-1 to TRBJ2-7; a weak D match, TRBD1 (5 bases). V was shortened by 8 bases and J by 3 bases, with 14 bases between the two germline ends. This CDR3 region has 12 residues. The V gene's germline CDR1 is DFQATT and CDR2 SNEGSKA (reference sequence).